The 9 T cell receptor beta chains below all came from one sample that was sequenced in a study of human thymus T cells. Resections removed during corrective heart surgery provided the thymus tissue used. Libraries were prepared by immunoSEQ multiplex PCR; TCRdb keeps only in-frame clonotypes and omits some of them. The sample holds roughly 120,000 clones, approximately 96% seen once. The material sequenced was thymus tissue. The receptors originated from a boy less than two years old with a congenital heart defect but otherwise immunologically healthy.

This chain's CDR3 is CATSSVKMDTQYF. DNA of the CDR3: TGTGCCACCAGCAGCGTGAAAATGGATACGCAGTATTTT. The V and J genes are TRBV15 and TRBJ2-3; D is uncertain. V lost 3 bases and J lost 6, with 10 bases in between. The CDR3 is made up of 13 amino acids. Germline CDR1 and CDR2: LNHNV and YYDKDF (reference sequence). Full variable domain (rest looked up from reference TRBV15 and TRBJ2-3): DAMVIQNPRYQVTQFGKPVTLSCSQTLNHNVMYWYQQKSSQAPKLLFHYYDKDFNNEADTPDNFQSRRPNTSFCFLDIRSPGLGDTAMYLCATSSVKMDTQYFGPGTRLTVL.

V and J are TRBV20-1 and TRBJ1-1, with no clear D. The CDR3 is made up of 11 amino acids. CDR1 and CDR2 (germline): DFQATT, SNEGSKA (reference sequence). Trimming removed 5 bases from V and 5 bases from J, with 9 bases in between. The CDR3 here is CSAPAGTEAFF. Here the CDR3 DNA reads TGCAGTGCTCCCGCGGGGACTGAAGCTTTCTTT.

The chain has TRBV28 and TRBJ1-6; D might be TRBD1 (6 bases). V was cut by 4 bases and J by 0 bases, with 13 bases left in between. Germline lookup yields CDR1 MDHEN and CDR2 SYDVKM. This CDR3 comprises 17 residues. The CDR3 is CASSCTTGHSYNSPLHF. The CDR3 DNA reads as TGTGCCAGCAGTTGCACTACAGGGCACTCCTATAATTCACCCCTCCACTTT.

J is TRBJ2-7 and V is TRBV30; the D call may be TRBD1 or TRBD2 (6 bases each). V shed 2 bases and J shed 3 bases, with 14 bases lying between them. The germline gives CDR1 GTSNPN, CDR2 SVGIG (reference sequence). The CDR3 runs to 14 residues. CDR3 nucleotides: TGTGCCTGGAGTATCCGGGGGCTTCTCTACGAGCAGTACTTC. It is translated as CAWSIRGLLYEQYF.

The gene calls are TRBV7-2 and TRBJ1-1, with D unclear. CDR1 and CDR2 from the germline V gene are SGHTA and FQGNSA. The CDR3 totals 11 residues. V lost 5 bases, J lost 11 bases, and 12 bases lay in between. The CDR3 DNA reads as TGTGCCAGCAGCCTGGAGGTTCGGGCTTTCTTT. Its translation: CASSLEVRAFF. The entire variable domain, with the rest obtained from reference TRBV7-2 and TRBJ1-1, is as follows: GAGVSQSPSNKVTEKGKDVELRCDPISGHTALYWYRQSLGQGLEFLIYFQGNSAPDKSGLPSDRFSAERTGGSVSTLTIQRTQQEDSAVYLCASSLEVRAFFGQGTRLTVV.

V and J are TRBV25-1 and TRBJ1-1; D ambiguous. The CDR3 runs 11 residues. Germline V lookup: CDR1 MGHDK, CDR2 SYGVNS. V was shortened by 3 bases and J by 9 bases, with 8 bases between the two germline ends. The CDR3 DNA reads TGTGCCAGCAGTGATTTGGGGAAAGCTTTCTTT. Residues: CASSDLGKAFF.

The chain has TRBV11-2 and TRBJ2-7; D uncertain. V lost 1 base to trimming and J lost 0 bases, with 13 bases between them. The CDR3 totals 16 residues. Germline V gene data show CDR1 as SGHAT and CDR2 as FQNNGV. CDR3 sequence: CASSLVRSEPSYEQYF. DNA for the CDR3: TGTGCCAGCAGCTTAGTAAGATCAGAACCCTCCTACGAGCAGTACTTC. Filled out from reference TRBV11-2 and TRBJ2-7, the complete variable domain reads EAGVAQSPRYKIIEKRQSVAFWCNPISGHATLYWYQQILGQGPKLLIQFQNNGVVDDSQLPKDRFSAERLKGVDSTLKIQPAKLEDSAVYLCASSLVRSEPSYEQYFGPGTRLTVT.

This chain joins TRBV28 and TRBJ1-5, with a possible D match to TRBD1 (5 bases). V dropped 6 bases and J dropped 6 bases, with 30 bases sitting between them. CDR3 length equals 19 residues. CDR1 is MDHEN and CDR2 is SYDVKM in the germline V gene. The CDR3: CASRLGRCRDDCLGQPQHF. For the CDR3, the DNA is TGTGCCAGCAGGTTAGGTCGGTGTCGGGACGATTGTTTAGGTCAGCCCCAGCATTTT.

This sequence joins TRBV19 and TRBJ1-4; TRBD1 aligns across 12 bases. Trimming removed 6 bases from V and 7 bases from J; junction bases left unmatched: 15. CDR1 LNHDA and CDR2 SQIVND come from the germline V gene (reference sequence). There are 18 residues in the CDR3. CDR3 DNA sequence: TGTGCCAGTAGCCGACCGGGACAGGGGGCGAAGTGGGGTGAAAAACTGTTTTTT. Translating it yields CASSRPGQGAKWGEKLFF.